This T cell receptor (beta chain) appears in the sequencing data of a study of blood T cell repertoires in COVID-19. At the level of the study: Specimens from acute and convalescent COVID-19 originated in the United States, Italy and Spain. T cells, B-cell-depleted T cells, or PBMCs supplied cDNA or gDNA.

The V gene end was trimmed by 6 bases and the J gene end by 1 base; junction bases not matched to a gene: 6. Germline values: CDR1 SEHNR, CDR2 FQNEAQ (reference sequence). This CDR3 contains 15 residues. TCRdb keeps only in-frame clones here, not all; method: immunoSEQ multiplex PCR. The sample yields 40,000 or so clones, roughly nine tenths seen once. This clonotype was sampled from a man younger than 45 with active or convalescent COVID-19. The rearrangement joins TRBV7-9 to TRBJ2-1, with TRBD2 identical over 7 bases. The specimen sequenced was peripheral blood. The CDR3 region is CASRSGTISYNEQFF. The CDR3, as DNA: TGTGCCAGCAGGTCCGGGACTATTTCCTACAATGAGCAGTTCTTC.